One and the same sample provided the 8 T cell receptor beta chains below, sequenced in a study of sequential checkpoint blockade in melanoma. Treatment specified: randomized to nivolumab then ipilimumab (arm A) or the reverse (arm B). Data came from immunoSEQ multiplex PCR; TCRdb stores just in-frame clones and leaves some out. Among tens of thousands of clones, approximately 86% were seen once, and the ten largest hold around a sixth. The sample consisted of CD8+ T cells sorted from blood (inferred from file names), taken from a patient given nivolumab and ipilimumab in sequence. The receptors stem from a human donor with melanoma.

The chain carries TRBV19 and TRBJ2-1; D is perhaps TRBD2 (6 bases). V gave up 7 bases and J gave up 1 base, with 14 bases separating them. The V gene's germline CDR1 is LNHDA and CDR2 SQIVND (reference sequence). The CDR3 contains 15 residues. CDR3 nucleotides: TGTGCCAGTACCCTTGGGGGGTTATCCTACAATGAGCAGTTCTTC. It translates to CASTLGGLSYNEQFF.

The chain uses TRBV5-6 and TRBJ2-7; TRBD2 is a possible D gene (5 bases). CDR3 length equals 15 residues. Germline CDR1 and CDR2: SGHDT and YYEEEE. V was shortened by 3 bases and J by 6 bases, with 19 bases between the two germline ends. The CDR3 DNA reads TGTGCCAGCAGCTACGGAGGATCGTCCTATTCCGAGCAGTACTTC. Residues: CASSYGGSSYSEQYF. Full variable domain (outside the CDR3, taken from reference TRBV5-6 and TRBJ2-7): DAGVTQSPTHLIKTRGQQVTLRCSPKSGHDTVSWYQQALGQGPQFIFQYYEEEERQRGNFPDRFSGHQFPNYSSELNVNALLLGDSALYLCASSYGGSSYSEQYFGPGTRLTVT.

The chain has TRBV19 and TRBJ2-7, with D uncertain. Trimming removed 6 bases at V and 2 bases at J, with 11 bases between. Germline loops: CDR1 LNHDA, CDR2 SQIVND (reference sequence). The CDR3 is made up of 13 amino acids. CDR3 sequence (DNA): TGTGCCAGTAGCCAAGACACGACCTACGAGCAGTACTTC. Its protein is CASSQDTTYEQYF.

The genes are TRBV11-2 and TRBJ2-2; D may be TRBD1 (6 bases). Germline CDR1 SGHAT, CDR2 FQNNGV. Trimming left V 4 bases short and J 7 bases short, with 13 bases between. This CDR3 has 14 amino acids. In DNA, the CDR3 is TGTGCCAGCAGCTCGAGACAGGACGACGGGGAGCTGTTTTTT. Its protein is CASSSRQDDGELFF.

This clone was observed a single time. This chain uses TRBV4-2 with TRBJ1-2, with TRBD1 matching over 8 bases. CDR1 is LGHNA, CDR2 YNFKEQ, per germline. V shed 3 bases and J 3 bases; nucleotides not matched to a gene: 3. The CDR3 runs 14 residues. CDR3 sequence reads: CASSQTGVDYGYTF. The CDR3 coding sequence is TGTGCCAGCAGCCAGACAGGGGTTGACTATGGCTACACCTTC.

This clone came up once. V gene TRBV7-8 combines with J gene TRBJ2-3; 11 bases are a match to TRBD2. Losses at the gene ends were 4 bases for V and 4 bases for J; bases not matched to a gene: 10. The CDR3 spans 17 residues. Germline CDR1 and CDR2: SGHVS and FQNEAQ. CDR3 in DNA: TGTGCCAGCAGCTCCACCTTAGCGGGAGGGCGAGCAGATACGCAGTATTTT. As protein: CASSSTLAGGRADTQYF. Together with reference TRBV7-8 and TRBJ2-3, the CDR3 gives the full variable domain: GAGVSQSPRYKVAKRGQDVALRCDPISGHVSLFWYQQALGQGPEFLTYFQNEAQLDKSGLPSDRFFAERPEGSVSTLKIQRTQQEDSAVYLCASSSTLAGGRADTQYFGPGTRLTVL.

The chain has TRBV19 and TRBJ1-2; D perhaps matches TRBD1 (6 bases). Germline assignment: CDR1 LNHDA and CDR2 SQIVND (reference sequence). This CDR3 region has 15 residues. Trimming removed 9 bases at V and 4 bases at J, with 21 bases between. The CDR3 loop is CASVSHGQIIYGYTF. The CDR3 DNA reads as TGTGCCAGCGTCTCCCACGGACAGATTATCTATGGCTACACCTTC.

About this clone: Different DNA sequences within this sample yield the same CDR3. V gene TRBV27 combines with J gene TRBJ2-7, with 8 bases matching TRBD2. CDR1 MNHEY and CDR2 SMNVEV come from the germline V gene (reference sequence). Trimming at V came to 2 bases and at J to 4 bases, leaving 1 base not matched to a gene. The CDR3 is 13 residues long. The CDR3 reads CASSLAGGYEQYF. In DNA form, the CDR3 reads TGTGCCAGCAGTTTAGCGGGGGGATACGAGCAGTACTTC.